The rows below give T cell receptor beta chains drawn from one sample of a study of monozygotic twins with inflammatory bowel disease. TCRdb processed the 5' RACE reads again and assigns one entry to each CDR3 protein, with no DNA. There are about 110,000 distinct CDR3 sequences in the sample, with 9.5% to 15% held by the top ten. Sequenced sample: blood. These receptor sequences come from a human donor with ulcerative colitis or Crohn's disease, or a healthy co-twin of an affected twin (not recorded which). The CDR3 runs from the conserved cysteine through the conserved F or W.

CDR3 length | J gene | V gene | CDR3 protein
17 | TRBJ2-1 | TRBV4-3 | CASSQVALAVSYNEQFF
13 | TRBJ2-3 | TRBV12-3/TRBV12-4 | CASSRDLPDTQYF
16 | TRBJ2-1 | TRBV18 | CASSPAWGASYNEQFF
15 | TRBJ2-7 | TRBV5-5 | CASRLAGTDDYEQYF
15 | TRBJ2-7 | TRBV4-2 | CASSQDLARLDEQYF
14 | TRBJ2-1 | TRBV3-1 | CASSQFVGSGEQFF
12 | TRBJ2-5 | TRBV20-1 | CSGTGNQETQYF
11 | TRBJ2-5 | TRBV12-3/TRBV12-4 | CASSAQGAQYF
12 | TRBJ2-1 | TRBV11-2 | CASSRLRDEQFF
16 | TRBJ2-1 | TRBV11-1 | CASSLLYLSSYNEQFF
15 | TRBJ2-1 | TRBV20-1 | CSARENSGGLYEQFF
13 | TRBJ1-2 | TRBV5-1 | CASSLDGTYGYTF
15 | TRBJ2-3 | TRBV5-1 | CASSFRQYSTDTQYF
13 | TRBJ1-1 | TRBV27 | CASSLELGSHAFF
14 | TRBJ2-5 | TRBV7-2 | CASSLGSNRETQYF
14 | TRBJ2-1 | TRBV9 | CASSVVSVGNEQFF
16 | TRBJ1-5 | TRBV18 | CASSPTGQGLDQPQHF
16 | TRBJ2-2 | TRBV19 | CASSIPRGPNTGELFF
12 | TRBJ1-1 | TRBV6-1 | CASSLTRQEPFF
13 | TRBJ1-4 | TRBV28 | CASSPWGDEKLFF
15 | TRBJ2-7 | TRBV5-1 | CASSLGAGFSDEQYF
15 | TRBJ2-5 | TRBV10-3 | CAISVAGGGPETQYF
14 | TRBJ2-2 | TRBV5-4 | CASSLRVNTGELFF
13 | TRBJ2-3 | TRBV7-9 | CAVRLLAIDTQYF
14 | TRBJ2-2 | TRBV28 | CASSRTGDTAELFF
15 | TRBJ2-3 | TRBV5-4 | CASSSWTGMTDTQYF
13 | TRBJ2-7 | TRBV6-5 | CASRNRGPYEQYF
14 | TRBJ2-3 | TRBV12-3/TRBV12-4 | CASNRDRGIDTQYF
14 | TRBJ1-4 | TRBV5-1 | CASSLGPHNEKLFF
14 | TRBJ1-3 | TRBV2 | CASIREGAGNTIYF
16 | TRBJ2-2 | TRBV5-1 | CASSLGAGVITGELFF
11 | TRBJ2-1 | TRBV18 | CASSPTDEQFF
17 | TRBJ2-7 | TRBV3-1 | CASSQGGGSRGSYEQYF
18 | TRBJ2-5 | TRBV7-8 | CASSLPNDIRGGQETQYF
15 | TRBJ1-3 | TRBV5-1 | CASSQAGYSGNTIYF
13 | TRBJ1-2 | TRBV5-6 | CASSPTAQGGYTF
20 | TRBJ1-5 | TRBV6-2/TRBV6-3 | CASYGLITLDNGRFNQPQHF
16 | TRBJ1-5 | TRBV20-1 | CSARLGDRGPNQPQHF
15 | TRBJ1-6 | TRBV20-1 | CSARQGIRENSPLHF
15 | TRBJ2-1 | TRBV9 | CASSVNSGSYNEQFF
16 | TRBJ1-1 | TRBV6-1 | CASTKTRDRGILGAFF
13 | TRBJ1-6 | TRBV18 | CASSPDENSPLHF
15 | TRBJ1-2 | TRBV7-9 | CASSLAPGKNYGYTF
13 | TRBJ1-2 | TRBV5-6 | CASSLAPTYGYTF
14 | TRBJ1-1 | TRBV19 | CASMRDRALAEAFF
15 | TRBJ2-1 | TRBV4-2 | CASSIRTGAEDEQFF
16 | TRBJ2-1 | TRBV19 | CASSKINGGLKYEQFF
16 | TRBJ2-7 | TRBV5-1 | CASSLGGTSGAYEQYF
14 | TRBJ1-2 | TRBV4-3 | CASSQEGSVRGYTF
15 | TRBJ1-2 | TRBV7-2 | CASSFRDRGHDGYTF
14 | TRBJ2-7 | TRBV20-1 | CSSSPGLAGGEQYF
13 | TRBJ1-5 | TRBV6-5 | CASRGTSNQPQHF
14 | TRBJ2-7 | TRBV6-2/TRBV6-3 | CAIKMLAGSYEQYF
15 | TRBJ1-1 | TRBV7-2 | CASNKGAGMNTEAFF
14 | TRBJ2-1 | TRBV10-3 | CAISESVPYNEQFF